This record concerns one T cell receptor (beta chain) sequence. The data stem from a study of OX40 agonist ivuxolimab in advanced cancers. The CDR3 is 16 residues long. From germline, CDR1 is SGHVS and CDR2 FNYEAQ. V was clipped by 1 base and J by 3 bases, with 14 bases between them. Sequencing used immunoSEQ multiplex PCR; TCRdb keeps in-frame clones, though not all of them. The sample includes some 45,000 clones, roughly 82% of them seen just once. The receptor's source is an adult with an advanced solid tumor such as melanoma, head and neck, liver or kidney cancer. The chain is built from TRBV7-6 and TRBJ2-3; TRBD2 might be the D (6 bases). The sample here was CD4+ or CD8+ T cells sorted from blood, taken in a trial of the OX40 agonist ivuxolimab. DNA for the CDR3: TGTGCCAGCAGCTTAGGGGTGGAGGGAGGAACAGATACGCAGTATTTT. Amino acids: CASSLGVEGGTDTQYF.